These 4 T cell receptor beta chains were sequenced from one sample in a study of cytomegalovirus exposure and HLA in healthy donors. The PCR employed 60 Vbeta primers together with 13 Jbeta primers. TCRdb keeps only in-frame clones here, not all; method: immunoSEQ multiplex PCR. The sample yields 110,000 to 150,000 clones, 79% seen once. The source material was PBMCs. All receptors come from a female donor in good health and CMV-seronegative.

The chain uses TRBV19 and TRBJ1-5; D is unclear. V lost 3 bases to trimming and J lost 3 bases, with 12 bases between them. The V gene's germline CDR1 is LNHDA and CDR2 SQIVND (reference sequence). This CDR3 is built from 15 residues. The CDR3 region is CASSIATPTNQPQHF. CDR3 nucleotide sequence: TGTGCCAGTAGTATTGCGACACCTACCAATCAGCCCCAGCATTTT.

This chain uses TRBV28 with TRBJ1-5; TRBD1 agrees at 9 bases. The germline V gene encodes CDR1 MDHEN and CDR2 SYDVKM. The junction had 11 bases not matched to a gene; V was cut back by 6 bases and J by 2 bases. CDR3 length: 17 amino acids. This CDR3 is CASRTLAGQGGNQPQHF. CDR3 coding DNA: TGTGCCAGCAGAACCTTAGCGGGACAGGGCGGCAATCAGCCCCAGCATTTT.

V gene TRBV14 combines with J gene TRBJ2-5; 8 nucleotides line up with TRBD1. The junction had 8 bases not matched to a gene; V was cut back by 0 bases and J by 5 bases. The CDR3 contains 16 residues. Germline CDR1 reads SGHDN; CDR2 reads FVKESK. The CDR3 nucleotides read TGTGCCAGCAGCCAAGATAGACAGGGGCTGGGGGAGACCCAGTACTTC. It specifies CASSQDRQGLGETQYF.

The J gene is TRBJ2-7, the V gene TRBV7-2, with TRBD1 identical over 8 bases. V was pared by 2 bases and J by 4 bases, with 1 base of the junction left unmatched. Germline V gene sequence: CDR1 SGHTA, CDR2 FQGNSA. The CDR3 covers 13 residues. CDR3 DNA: TGTGCCAGCAGCTTAAACAGGGGGTACGAGCAGTACTTC. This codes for CASSLNRGYEQYF.